This is a list of T cell receptor beta chains from one sample in a study of shared clonotypes between healthy human individuals. Using immunoSEQ multiplex PCR, the repertoire was profiled, and TCRdb retains in-frame clones only, with some absent. The sample records about 1.9 million clones, just under 95% being singletons. The sample comprised naive CD8+ T cells from PBMCs. The receptors were sampled from a man aged 18 to 30 in good health. Some clones in this sample may be carry-over from other donors' samples. Both conserved end residues are part of each CDR3. Each record gives: J gene, D gene, V gene, clone size, CDR3 length, CDR3 DNA, CDR3 protein. The D gene is left open where the match is weak. Some rows mark clone size as missing; the rest say once, few, many or name a class of expanded clone.

TRBJ2-5	.	TRBV27	.	14	TGTGCCAGCAGTGGCCCGGGGCCTCAAGAGACCCAGTACTTC	CASSGPGPQETQYF
TRBJ2-3	.	TRBV4-3	.	14	TGCGCCAGCAGCCAGGCCCACACCATCGATACGCAGTATTTT	CASSQAHTIDTQYF
TRBJ2-1	.	TRBV9	.	15	TGTGCCAGCAGCCCCCAAGGACAGAGGAACAATGAGCAGTTCTTC	CASSPQGQRNNEQFF
TRBJ2-5	TRBD2	TRBV10-3	.	16	TGTGCCATCAGCCGTCCGGGGGAGGGAGCCCAAGAGACCCAGTACTTC	CAISRPGEGAQETQYF
TRBJ2-2	TRBD1	TRBV27	.	17	TGTGCCAGCAAATCACAAACGACAGGGGGTGTTACCGGGGAGCTGTTTTTT	CASKSQTTGGVTGELFF
TRBJ1-3	.	TRBV14	.	17	TGTGCCAGCAGCCAAGATTTGTGGGGTTCTGCTGGAAACACCATATATTTT	CASSQDLWGSAGNTIYF
TRBJ2-2	.	TRBV27	.	15	TGTGCCAGCAGTTTATCGTGGGGGGCTGGCGGGGAGCTGTTTTTT	CASSLSWGAGGELFF
TRBJ2-5	TRBD2	TRBV7-9	.	17	TGTGCCAGCAGCCCTCGGACTAGCGGGAGGGCTGGTGAGACCCAGTACTTC	CASSPRTSGRAGETQYF
TRBJ2-3	.	TRBV9	.	12	TGTGCCAGCAGCGGTGACCCGGATACGCAGTATTTT	CASSGDPDTQYF
TRBJ2-1	.	TRBV27	.	13	TGTGCCAGCAGTTCCAGACAGTACAATGAGCAGTTCTTC	CASSSRQYNEQFF
TRBJ2-1	.	TRBV29-1	.	12	TGCAGCGCAGCGACGGACTACAATGAGCAGTTCTTC	CSAATDYNEQFF
TRBJ2-1	.	TRBV18	.	16	TGTGCCAGCTCACCACAGCCGGCAGGGGTTTTTGATGAGCAGTTCTTC	CASSPQPAGVFDEQFF
TRBJ2-1	.	TRBV7-9	.	17	TGTGCCAGCAGCTTAGGACCCCCGAGGTCCTACTACAATGAGCAGTTCTTC	CASSLGPPRSYYNEQFF
TRBJ1-2	TRBD1	TRBV29-1	.	14	TGCAGCGCGACAGGGGGGGACTTAAACTATGGCTACACCTTC	CSATGGDLNYGYTF
TRBJ2-7	.	TRBV27	.	12	TGTGCCAGCAGGGACATTACCTACGAGCAGTACTTC	CASRDITYEQYF
TRBJ2-3	.	TRBV2	.	14	TGTGCCAGCAGTGAAGCTAGGAGCCATTATACGCAGTATTTT	CASSEARSHYTQYF
TRBJ1-2	TRBD1	TRBV19	.	16	TGTGCCAGTAGTTTACTTTCGGGACAGGCATGGAGTGGCTACACCTTC	CASSLLSGQAWSGYTF
TRBJ1-5	.	TRBV27	.	14	TGTGCCAGCAGTTTATTGGTCAGCAATCAGCCCCAGCATTTT	CASSLLVSNQPQHF
TRBJ2-2	TRBD2	TRBV5-1	.	16	TGCGCCAGCAGCTTGACGGGACTAGCTACCACCGGGGAGCTGTTTTTT	CASSLTGLATTGELFF
TRBJ2-7	.	TRBV11-2	.	10	TGTGCCAGCAGCTTAAACGAGCAGTACTTC	CASSLNEQYF
TRBJ2-6	.	TRBV27	.	13	TGTGCCAGCAGACCGTCTGGGGCCAACGTCCTGACTTTC	CASRPSGANVLTF
TRBJ2-7	TRBD2	TRBV5-1	once	15	TGCGCCAGCAGCGGCGTCGGCGGGAGGACCGGAGAGCAGTACTTC	CASSGVGGRTGEQYF